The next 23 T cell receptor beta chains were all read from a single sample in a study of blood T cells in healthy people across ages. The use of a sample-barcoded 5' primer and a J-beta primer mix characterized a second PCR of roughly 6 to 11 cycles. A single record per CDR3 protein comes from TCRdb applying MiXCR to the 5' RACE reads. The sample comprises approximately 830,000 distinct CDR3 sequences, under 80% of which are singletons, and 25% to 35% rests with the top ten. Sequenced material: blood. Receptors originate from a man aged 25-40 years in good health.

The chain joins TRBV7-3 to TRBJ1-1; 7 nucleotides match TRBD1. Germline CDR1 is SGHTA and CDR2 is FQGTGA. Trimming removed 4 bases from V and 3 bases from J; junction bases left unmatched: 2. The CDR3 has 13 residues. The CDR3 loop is CASSSDRHTEAFF. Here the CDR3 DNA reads TGTGCCAGCAGCTCGGACAGGCACACTGAAGCTTTCTTT.

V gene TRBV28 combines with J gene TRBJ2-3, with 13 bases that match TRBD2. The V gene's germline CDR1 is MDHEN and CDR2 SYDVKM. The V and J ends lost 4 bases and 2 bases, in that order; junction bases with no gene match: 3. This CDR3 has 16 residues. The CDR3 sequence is CASSSGLAGYTDTQYF. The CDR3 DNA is TGTGCCAGCAGTTCGGGACTAGCGGGGTACACAGATACGCAGTATTTT.

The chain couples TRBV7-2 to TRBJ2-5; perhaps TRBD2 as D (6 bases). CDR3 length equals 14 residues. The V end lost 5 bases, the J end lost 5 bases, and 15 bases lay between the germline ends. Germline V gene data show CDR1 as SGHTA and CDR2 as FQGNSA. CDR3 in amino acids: CASSRHGSGETQYF. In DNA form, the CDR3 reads TGTGCCAGCAGCCGACACGGAAGCGGGGAGACCCAGTACTTC.

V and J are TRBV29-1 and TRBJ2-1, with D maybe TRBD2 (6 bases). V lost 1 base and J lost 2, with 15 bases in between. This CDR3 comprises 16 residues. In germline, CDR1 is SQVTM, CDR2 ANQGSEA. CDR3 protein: CSVEVRAGPPYNEQFF. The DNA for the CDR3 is TGCAGCGTTGAAGTCCGGGCGGGACCGCCCTACAATGAGCAGTTCTTC.

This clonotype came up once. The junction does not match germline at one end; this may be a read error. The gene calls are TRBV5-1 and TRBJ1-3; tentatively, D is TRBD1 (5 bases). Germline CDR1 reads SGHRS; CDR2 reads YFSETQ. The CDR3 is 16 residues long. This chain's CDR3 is CARSLGQASSGNTIYF. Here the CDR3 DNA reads TGCGCCCGCAGCTTGGGGCAGGCTTCCTCTGGAAACACCATATATTTT.

CDR3 loop: CASSESYPSYEQYF. CDR3 coding DNA: TGTGCCAGCAGTGAAAGCTACCCGTCCTACGAGCAGTACTTC. The genes are TRBV6-1 and TRBJ2-7; D is unclear. The V gene's germline CDR1 is MNHNS and CDR2 SASEGT. The CDR3 is 14 residues long. Trimming left V 2 bases short and J 1 base short, with 9 bases between.

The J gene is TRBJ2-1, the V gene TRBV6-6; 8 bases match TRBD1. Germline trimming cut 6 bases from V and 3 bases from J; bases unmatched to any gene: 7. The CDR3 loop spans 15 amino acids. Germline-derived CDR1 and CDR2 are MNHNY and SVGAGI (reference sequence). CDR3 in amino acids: CASRRRGQFYNEQFF. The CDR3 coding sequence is TGTGCCAGCAGACGCAGGGGGCAGTTCTACAATGAGCAGTTCTTC.

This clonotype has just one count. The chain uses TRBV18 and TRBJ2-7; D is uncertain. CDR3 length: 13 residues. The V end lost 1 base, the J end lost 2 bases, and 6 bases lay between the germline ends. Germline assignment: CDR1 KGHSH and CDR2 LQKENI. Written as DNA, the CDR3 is TGTGCCAGCTCACCACAAGCCCCCTACGAGCAGTACTTC. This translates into CASSPQAPYEQYF.

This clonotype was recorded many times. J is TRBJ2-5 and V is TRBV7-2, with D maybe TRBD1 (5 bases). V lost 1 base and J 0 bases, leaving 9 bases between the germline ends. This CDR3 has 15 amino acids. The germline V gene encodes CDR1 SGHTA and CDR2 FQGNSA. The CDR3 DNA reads TGTGCCAGCAGCTTAGATACAGGTTACCAAGAGACCCAGTACTTC. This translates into CASSLDTGYQETQYF.

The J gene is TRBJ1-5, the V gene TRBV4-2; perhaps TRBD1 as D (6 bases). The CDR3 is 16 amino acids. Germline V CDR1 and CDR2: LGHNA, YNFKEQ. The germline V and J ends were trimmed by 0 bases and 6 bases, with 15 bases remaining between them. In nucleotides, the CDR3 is TGTGCCAGCAGCCAAGATCGGGGGGGGGCGGTTCAGCCCCAGCATTTT. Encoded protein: CASSQDRGGAVQPQHF.

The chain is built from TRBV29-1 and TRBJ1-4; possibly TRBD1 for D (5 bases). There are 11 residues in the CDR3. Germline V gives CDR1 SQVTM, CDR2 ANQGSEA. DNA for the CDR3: TGCAGTGGCGGGACGGGAGAAAAACTGTTTTTT. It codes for CSGGTGEKLFF.

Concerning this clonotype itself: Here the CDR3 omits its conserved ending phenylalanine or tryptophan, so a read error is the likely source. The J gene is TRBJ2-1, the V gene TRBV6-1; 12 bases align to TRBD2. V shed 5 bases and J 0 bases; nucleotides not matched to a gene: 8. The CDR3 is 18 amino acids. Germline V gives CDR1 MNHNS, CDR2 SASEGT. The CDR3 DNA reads TGTGCCAGCAGTCAGGGGCTAGCGGGGGGGAGCTCCTACAATGAGCAGTTCTTA. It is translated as CASSQGLAGGSSYNEQFL.

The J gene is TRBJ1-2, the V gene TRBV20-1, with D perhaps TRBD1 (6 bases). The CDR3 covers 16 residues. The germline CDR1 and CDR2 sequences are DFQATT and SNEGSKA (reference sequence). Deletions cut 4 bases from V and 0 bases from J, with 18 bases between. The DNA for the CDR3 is TGCAGTGCTATTGTCCAGGGGCTTGGGGCTAACTATGGCTACACCTTC. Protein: CSAIVQGLGANYGYTF.

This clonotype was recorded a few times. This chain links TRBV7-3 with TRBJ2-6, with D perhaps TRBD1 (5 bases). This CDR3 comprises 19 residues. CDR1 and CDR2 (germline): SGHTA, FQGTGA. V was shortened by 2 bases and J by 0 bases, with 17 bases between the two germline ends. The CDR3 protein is CASSLWLTEDPSGANVLTF. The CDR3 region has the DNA TGTGCCAGCAGCTTATGGTTGACAGAGGACCCCTCTGGGGCCAACGTCCTGACTTTC. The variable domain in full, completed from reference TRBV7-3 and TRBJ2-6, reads GAGVSQTPSNKVTEKGKYVELRCDPISGHTALYWYRQSLGQGPEFLIYFQGTGAADDSGLPNDRFFAVRPEGSVSTLKIQRTERGDSAVYLCASSLWLTEDPSGANVLTFGAGSRLTVL.

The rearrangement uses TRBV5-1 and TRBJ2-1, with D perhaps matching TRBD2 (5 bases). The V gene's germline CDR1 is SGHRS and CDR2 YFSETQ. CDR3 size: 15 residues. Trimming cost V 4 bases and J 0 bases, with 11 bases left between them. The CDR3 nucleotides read TGCGCCAGCAGCCCGTCTAGCCACTCCTACAATGAGCAGTTCTTC. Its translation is CASSPSSHSYNEQFF. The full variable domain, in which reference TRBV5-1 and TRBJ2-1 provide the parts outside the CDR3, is KAGVTQTPRYLIKTRGQQVTLSCSPISGHRSVSWYQQTPGQGLQFLFEYFSETQRNKGNFPGRFSGRQFSNSRSEMNVSTLELGDSALYLCASSPSSHSYNEQFFGPGTRLTVL.

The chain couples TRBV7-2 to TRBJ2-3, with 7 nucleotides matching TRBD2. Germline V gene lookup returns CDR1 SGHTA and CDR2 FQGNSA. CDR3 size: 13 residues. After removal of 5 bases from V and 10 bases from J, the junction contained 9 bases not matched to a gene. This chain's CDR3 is CASSTGLLDAQYF. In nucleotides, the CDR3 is TGTGCCAGCAGCACGGGACTATTGGATGCGCAGTATTTT.

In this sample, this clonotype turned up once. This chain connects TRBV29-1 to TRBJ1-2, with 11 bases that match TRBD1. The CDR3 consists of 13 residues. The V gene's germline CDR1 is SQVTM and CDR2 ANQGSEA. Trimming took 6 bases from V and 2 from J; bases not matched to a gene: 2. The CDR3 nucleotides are TGCAGCGTAGGGGACAGGGGGAACTATGGCTACACCTTC. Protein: CSVGDRGNYGYTF.

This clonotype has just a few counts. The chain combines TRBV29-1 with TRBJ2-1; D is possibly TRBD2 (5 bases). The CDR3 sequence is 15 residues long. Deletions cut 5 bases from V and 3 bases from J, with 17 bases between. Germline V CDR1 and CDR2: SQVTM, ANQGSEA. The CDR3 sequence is CSVPSPNRGYNEQFF. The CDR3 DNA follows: TGCAGCGTTCCATCCCCAAACCGGGGCTACAATGAGCAGTTCTTC.

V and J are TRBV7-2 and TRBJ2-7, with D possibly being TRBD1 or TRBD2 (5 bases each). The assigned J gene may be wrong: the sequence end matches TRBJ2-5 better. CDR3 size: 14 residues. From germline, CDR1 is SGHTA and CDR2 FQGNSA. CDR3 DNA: TGTGCCAGCAGCTTAGGGGGACGCAAGGAGACCCAGTACTTC. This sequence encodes CASSLGGRKETQYF.

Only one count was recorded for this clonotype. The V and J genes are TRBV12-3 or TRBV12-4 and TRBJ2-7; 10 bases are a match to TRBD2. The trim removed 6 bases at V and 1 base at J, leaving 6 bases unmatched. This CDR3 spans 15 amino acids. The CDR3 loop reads CASSRRTSGSYEQYF. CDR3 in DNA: TGTGCCAGCAGCCGTAGGACTAGCGGTTCCTACGAGCAGTACTTC.

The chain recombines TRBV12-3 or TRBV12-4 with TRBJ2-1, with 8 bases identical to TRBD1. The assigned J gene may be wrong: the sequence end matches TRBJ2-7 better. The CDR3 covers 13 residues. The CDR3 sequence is CASSFRGRSEQYF. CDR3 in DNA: TGTGCCAGCAGTTTCAGGGGGCGGAGCGAGCAGTACTTC.

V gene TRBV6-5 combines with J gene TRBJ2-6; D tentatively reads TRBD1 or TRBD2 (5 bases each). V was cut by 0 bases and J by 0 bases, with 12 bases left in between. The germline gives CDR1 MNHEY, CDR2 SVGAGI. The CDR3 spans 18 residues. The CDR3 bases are TGTGCCAGCAGTTACTCGAAGGGGACCTACTCTGGGGCCAACGTCCTGACTTTC. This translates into CASSYSKGTYSGANVLTF.

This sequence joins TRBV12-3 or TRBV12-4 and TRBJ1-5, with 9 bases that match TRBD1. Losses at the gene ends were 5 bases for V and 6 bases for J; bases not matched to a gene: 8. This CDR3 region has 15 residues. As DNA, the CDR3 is TGTGCCAGCAGTCCCCGGACAGGGGATGTTCAGCCCCAGCATTTT. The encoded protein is CASSPRTGDVQPQHF.